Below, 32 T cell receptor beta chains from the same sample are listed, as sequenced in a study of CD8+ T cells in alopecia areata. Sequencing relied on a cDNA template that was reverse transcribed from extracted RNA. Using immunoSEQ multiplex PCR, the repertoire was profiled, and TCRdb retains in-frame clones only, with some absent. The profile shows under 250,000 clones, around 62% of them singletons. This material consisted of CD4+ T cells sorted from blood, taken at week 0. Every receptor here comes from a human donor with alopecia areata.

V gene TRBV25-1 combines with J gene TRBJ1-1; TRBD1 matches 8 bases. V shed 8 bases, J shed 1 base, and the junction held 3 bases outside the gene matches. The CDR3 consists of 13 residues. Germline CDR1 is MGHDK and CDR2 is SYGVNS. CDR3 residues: CASQGASNTEAFF. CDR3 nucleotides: TGTGCCAGCCAGGGGGCGTCGAACACTGAAGCTTTCTTT.

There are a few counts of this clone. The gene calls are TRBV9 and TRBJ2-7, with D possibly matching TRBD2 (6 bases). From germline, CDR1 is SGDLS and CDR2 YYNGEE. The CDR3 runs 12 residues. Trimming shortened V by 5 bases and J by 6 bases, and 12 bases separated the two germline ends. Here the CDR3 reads CASSVTSGEQYF. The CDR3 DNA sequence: TGTGCCAGCAGTGTGACTAGTGGCGAGCAGTACTTC. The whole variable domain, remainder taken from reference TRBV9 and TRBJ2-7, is DSGVTQTPKHLITATGQRVTLRCSPRSGDLSVYWYQQSLDQGLQFLIQYYNGEERAKGNILERFSAQQFPDLHSELNLSSLELGDSALYFCASSVTSGEQYFGPGTRLTVT.

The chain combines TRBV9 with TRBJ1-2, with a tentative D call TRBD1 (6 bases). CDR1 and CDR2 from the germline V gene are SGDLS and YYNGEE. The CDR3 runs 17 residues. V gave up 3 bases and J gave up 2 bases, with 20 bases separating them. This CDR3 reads CASSGLGAGAKNYGYTF. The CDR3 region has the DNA TGTGCCAGCAGCGGCCTGGGGGCGGGGGCCAAGAACTATGGCTACACCTTC.

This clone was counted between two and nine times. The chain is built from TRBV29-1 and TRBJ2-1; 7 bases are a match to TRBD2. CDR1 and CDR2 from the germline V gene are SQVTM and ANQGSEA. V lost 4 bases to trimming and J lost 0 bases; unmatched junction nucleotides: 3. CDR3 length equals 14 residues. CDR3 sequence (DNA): TGCAGCGTTGTTGAGCGGGGCTCCTACAATGAGCAGTTCTTC. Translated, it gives CSVVERGSYNEQFF.

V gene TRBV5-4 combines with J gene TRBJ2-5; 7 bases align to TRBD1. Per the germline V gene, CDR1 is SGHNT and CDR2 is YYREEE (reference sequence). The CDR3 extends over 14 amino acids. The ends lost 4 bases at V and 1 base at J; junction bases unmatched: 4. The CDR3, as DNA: TGTGCCAGCAGCCCCCGGGACAGCCAAGAGACCCAGTACTTC. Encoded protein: CASSPRDSQETQYF.

The CDR3 region is CATRLTGAIDEKLFF. In nucleotides, the CDR3 is TGTGCCACCAGGCTTACAGGGGCGATAGATGAAAAACTGTTTTTT. The chain links TRBV15 to TRBJ1-4, with 7 bases matching TRBD1. CDR3 length: 15 residues. The V gene's germline CDR1 is LNHNV and CDR2 YYDKDF (reference sequence). V shed 6 bases, J shed 6 bases, and the junction held 10 bases outside the gene matches.

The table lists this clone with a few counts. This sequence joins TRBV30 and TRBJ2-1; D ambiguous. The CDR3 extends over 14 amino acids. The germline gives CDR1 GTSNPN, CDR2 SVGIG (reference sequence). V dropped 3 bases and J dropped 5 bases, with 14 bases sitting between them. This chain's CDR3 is CAWSAGPNNNEQFF. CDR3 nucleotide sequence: TGTGCCTGGAGCGCCGGGCCCAACAACAATGAGCAGTTCTTC.

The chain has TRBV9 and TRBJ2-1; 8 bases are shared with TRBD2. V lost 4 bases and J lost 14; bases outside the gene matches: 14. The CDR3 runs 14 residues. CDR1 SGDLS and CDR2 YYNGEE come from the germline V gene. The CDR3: CASSSDPTGTRKFF. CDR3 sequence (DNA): TGTGCCAGCAGCAGTGATCCCACCGGGACTAGAAAGTTCTTC.

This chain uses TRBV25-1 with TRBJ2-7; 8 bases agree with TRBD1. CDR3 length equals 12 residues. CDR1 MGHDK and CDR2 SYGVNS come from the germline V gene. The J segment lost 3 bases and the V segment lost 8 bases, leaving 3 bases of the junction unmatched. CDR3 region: CASRDRLYEQYF. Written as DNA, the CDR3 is TGTGCCAGCCGGGACAGGCTCTACGAGCAGTACTTC.

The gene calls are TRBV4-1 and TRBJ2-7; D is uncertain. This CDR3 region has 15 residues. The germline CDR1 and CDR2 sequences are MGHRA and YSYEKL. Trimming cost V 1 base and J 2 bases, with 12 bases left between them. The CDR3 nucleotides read TGCGCCAGCAGCCAAGCCAGACAAGGGCCCTACGAGCAGTACTTC. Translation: CASSQARQGPYEQYF.

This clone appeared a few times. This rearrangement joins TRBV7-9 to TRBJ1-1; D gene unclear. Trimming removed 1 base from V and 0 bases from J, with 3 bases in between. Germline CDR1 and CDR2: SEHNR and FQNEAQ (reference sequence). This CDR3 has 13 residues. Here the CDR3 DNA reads TGTGCCAGCAGCTTAGTAATGAACACTGAAGCTTTCTTT. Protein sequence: CASSLVMNTEAFF.

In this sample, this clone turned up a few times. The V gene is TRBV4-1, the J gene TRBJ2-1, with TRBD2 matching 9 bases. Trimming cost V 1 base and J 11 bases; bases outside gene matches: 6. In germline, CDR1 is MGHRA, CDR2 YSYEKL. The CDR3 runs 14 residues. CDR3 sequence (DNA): TGCGCCAGCAGCCAAGGACTAGCGGAAGCAAAGCAGTTCTTC. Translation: CASSQGLAEAKQFF.

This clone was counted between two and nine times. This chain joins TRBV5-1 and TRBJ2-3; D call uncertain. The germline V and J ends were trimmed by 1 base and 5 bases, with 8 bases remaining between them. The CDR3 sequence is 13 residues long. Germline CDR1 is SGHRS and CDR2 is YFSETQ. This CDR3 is CASSLNAQDTQYF. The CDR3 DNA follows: TGCGCCAGCAGCTTGAATGCCCAAGATACGCAGTATTTT.

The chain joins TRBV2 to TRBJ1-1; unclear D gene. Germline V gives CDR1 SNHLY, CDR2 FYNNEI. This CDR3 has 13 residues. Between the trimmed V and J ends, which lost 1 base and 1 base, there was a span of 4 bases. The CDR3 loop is CASSEGRNTEAFF. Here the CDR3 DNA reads TGTGCCAGCAGTGAAGGCAGGAACACTGAAGCTTTCTTT.

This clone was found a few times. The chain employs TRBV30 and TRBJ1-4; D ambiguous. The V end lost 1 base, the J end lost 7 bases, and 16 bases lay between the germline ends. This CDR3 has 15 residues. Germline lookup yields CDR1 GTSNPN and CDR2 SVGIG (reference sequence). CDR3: CAWSAWGGSGEKLFF. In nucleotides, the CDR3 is TGTGCCTGGAGTGCCTGGGGAGGGAGCGGTGAAAAACTGTTTTTT.

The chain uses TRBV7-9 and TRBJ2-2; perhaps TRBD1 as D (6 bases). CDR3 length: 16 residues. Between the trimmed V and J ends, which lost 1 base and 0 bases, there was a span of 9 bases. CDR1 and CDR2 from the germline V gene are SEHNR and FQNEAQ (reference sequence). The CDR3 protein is CASSLEGVTNTGELFF. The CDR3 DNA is TGTGCCAGCAGCTTAGAGGGGGTCACGAACACCGGGGAGCTGTTTTTT.

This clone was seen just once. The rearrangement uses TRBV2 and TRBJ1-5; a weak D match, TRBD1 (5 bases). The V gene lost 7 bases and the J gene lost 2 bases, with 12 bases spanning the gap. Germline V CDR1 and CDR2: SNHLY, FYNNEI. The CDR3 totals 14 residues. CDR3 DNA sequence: TGTGCCAGCAAGCGGGGCGAGGGCAATCAGCCCCAGCATTTT. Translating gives CASKRGEGNQPQHF.

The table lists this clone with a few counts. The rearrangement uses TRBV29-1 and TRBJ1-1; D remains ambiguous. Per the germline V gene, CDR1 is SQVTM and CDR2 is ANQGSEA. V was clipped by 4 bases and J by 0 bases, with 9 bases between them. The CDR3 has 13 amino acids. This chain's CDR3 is CSVVGSMNTEAFF. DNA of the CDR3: TGCAGCGTTGTGGGGTCGATGAACACTGAAGCTTTCTTT. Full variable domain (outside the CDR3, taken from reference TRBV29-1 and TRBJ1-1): SAVISQKPSRDICQRGTSLTIQCQVDSQVTMMFWYRQQPGQSLTLIATANQGSEATYESGFVIDKFPISRPNLTFSTLTVSNMSPEDSSIYLCSVVGSMNTEAFFGQGTRLTVV.

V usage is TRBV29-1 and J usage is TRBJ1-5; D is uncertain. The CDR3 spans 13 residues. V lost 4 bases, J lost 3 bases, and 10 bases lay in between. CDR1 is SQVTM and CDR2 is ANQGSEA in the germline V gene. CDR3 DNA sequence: TGCAGCGTTGCGCGGGGAAACAATCAGCCCCAGCATTTT. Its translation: CSVARGNNQPQHF.

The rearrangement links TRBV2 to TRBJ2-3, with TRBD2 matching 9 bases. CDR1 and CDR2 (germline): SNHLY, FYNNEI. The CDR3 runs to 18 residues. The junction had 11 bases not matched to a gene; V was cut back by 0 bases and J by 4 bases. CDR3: CASSEALLSGRGADTQYF. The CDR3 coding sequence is TGTGCCAGCAGTGAAGCGCTTCTTAGCGGGAGAGGCGCAGATACGCAGTATTTT.

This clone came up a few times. The DNA for the CDR3 is TGTGCCTCAGATCGGCTAGCGGGAGGAGGGGATACGCAGTATTTT. Translating gives CASDRLAGGGDTQYF. V and J are TRBV30 and TRBJ2-3; 11 bases are a match to TRBD2. Germline assignment: CDR1 GTSNPN and CDR2 SVGIG (reference sequence). Trimming removed 7 bases from V and 6 bases from J; junction bases left unmatched: 12. The length of the CDR3 is 15 residues.

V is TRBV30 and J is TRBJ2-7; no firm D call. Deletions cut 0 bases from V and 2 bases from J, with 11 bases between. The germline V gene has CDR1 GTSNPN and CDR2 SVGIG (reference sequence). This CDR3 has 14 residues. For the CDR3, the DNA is TGTGCCTGGAGTGTTAAACAGCAACCCTACGAGCAGTACTTC. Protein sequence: CAWSVKQQPYEQYF. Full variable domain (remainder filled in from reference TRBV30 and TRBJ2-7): SQTIHQWPATLVQPVGSPLSLECTVEGTSNPNLYWYRQAAGRGLQLLFYSVGIGQISSEVPQNLSASRPQDRQFILSSKKLLLSDSGFYLCAWSVKQQPYEQYFGPGTRLTVT.

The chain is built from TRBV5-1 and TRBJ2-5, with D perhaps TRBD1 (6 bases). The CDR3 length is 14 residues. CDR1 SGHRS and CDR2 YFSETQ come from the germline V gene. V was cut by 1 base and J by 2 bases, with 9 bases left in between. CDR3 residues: CASSLRTEQETQYF. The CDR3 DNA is TGCGCCAGCAGCTTGAGGACAGAACAAGAGACCCAGTACTTC.

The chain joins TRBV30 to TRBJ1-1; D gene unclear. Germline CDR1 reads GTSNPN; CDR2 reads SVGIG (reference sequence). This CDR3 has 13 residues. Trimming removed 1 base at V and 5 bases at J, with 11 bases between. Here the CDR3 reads CAWSADPGTEAFF. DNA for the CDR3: TGTGCCTGGAGTGCCGATCCGGGAACTGAAGCTTTCTTT.

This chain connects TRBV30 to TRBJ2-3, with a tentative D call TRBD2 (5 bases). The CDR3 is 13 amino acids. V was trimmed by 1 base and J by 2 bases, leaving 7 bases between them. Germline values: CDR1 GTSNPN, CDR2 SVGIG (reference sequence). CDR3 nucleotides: TGTGCCTGGAGTGCAGGACTCACAGATACGCAGTATTTT. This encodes CAWSAGLTDTQYF. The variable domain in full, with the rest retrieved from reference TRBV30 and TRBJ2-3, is SQTIHQWPATLVQPVGSPLSLECTVEGTSNPNLYWYRQAAGRGLQLLFYSVGIGQISSEVPQNLSASRPQDRQFILSSKKLLLSDSGFYLCAWSAGLTDTQYFGPGTRLTVL.

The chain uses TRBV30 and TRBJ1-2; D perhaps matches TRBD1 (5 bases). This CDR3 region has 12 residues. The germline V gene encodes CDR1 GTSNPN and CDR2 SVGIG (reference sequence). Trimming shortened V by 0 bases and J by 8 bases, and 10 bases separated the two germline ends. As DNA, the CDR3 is TGTGCCTGGAGTGTAAATCAGGGCGGCTACACCTTC. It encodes CAWSVNQGGYTF. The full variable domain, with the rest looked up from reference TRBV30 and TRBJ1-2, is SQTIHQWPATLVQPVGSPLSLECTVEGTSNPNLYWYRQAAGRGLQLLFYSVGIGQISSEVPQNLSASRPQDRQFILSSKKLLLSDSGFYLCAWSVNQGGYTFGSGTRLTVV.

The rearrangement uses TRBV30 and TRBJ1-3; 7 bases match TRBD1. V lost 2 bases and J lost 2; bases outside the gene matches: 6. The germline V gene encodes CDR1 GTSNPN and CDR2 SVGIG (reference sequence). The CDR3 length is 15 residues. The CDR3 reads CAWSRDTGAGNTIYF. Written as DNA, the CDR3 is TGTGCCTGGAGTCGGGACACAGGGGCTGGAAACACCATATATTTT.

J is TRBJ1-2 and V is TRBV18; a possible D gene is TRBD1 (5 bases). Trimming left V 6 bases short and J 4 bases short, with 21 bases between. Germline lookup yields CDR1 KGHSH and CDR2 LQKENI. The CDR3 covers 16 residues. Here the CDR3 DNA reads TGTGCCAGCTCCCGCTCAGACAGTCGGAGCGTCTATGGCTACACCTTC. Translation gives CASSRSDSRSVYGYTF.

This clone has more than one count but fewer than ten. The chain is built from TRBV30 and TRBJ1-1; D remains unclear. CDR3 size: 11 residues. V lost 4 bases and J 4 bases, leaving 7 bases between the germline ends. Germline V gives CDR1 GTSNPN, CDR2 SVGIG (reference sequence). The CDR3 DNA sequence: TGTGCCTGGAATCAGGTCACTGAAGCTTTCTTT. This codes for CAWNQVTEAFF.

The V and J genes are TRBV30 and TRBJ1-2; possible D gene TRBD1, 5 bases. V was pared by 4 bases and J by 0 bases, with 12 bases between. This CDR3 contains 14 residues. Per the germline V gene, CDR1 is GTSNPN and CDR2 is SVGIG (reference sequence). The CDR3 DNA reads TGTGCCTGGACCCGGGACTGGTCTAACTATGGCTACACCTTC. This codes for CAWTRDWSNYGYTF.

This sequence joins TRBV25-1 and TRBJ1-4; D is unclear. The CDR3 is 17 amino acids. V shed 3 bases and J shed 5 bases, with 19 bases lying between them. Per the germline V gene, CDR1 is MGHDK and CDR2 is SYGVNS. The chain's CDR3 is CASSDSHGRSINEKLFF. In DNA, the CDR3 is TGTGCCAGCAGTGATTCCCATGGCCGGTCGATCAATGAAAAACTGTTTTTT. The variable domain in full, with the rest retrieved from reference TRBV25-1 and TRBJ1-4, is EADIYQTPRYLVIGTGKKITLECSQTMGHDKMYWYQQDPGMELHLIHYSYGVNSTEKGDLSSESTVSRIRTEHFPLTLESARPSHTSQYLCASSDSHGRSINEKLFFGSGTQLSVL.

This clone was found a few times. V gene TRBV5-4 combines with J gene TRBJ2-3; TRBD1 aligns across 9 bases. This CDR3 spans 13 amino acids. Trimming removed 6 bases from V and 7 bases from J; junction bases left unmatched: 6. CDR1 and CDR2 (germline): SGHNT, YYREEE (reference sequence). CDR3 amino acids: CASNPGQGNTQYF. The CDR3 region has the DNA TGTGCCAGCAACCCCGGACAGGGGAATACGCAGTATTTT.